This TCR beta chain was captured in a study of shared clonotypes between healthy human individuals. Study-level results: The low donor count limited represented genetic and exposure-history diversity.

Nashville, Tennessee was home to all donors, who were Caucasian adults. The data were produced by immunoSEQ multiplex PCR, yet TCRdb's version contains in-frame clones alone and is incomplete. The sample consists of a few million clones, just over 90% of them appearing once. In the case of this clone: Its matching antigen is unknown.

Per the germline V gene, CDR1 is LNHDA and CDR2 is SQIVND (reference sequence). The CDR3 runs to 16 residues. The V gene lost 2 bases and the J gene lost 1 base, with 14 bases spanning the gap. The TCR sequence derives from a man aged 18 to 29 in good health. The sample comprised naive CD4+ T cells sorted from blood. Described subset: CD45RA+ positively selected. This rearrangement joins TRBV19 to TRBJ1-1; D gene unclear. The CDR3 DNA reads as TGTGCCAGTAGTATACCCCAGGATATCGGGAACACTGAAGCTTTCTTT. It translates to CASSIPQDIGNTEAFF.